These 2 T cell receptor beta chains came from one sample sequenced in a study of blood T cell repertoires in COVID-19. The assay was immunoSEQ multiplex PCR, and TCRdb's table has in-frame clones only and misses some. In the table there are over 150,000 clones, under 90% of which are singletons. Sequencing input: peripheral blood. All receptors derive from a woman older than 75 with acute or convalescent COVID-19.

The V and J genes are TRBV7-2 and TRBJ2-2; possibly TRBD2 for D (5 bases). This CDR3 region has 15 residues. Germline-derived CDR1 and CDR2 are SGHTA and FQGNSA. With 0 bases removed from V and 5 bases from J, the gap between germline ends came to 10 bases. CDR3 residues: CASSLAREMTGELFF. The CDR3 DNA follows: TGTGCCAGCAGCTTAGCGAGGGAAATGACCGGGGAGCTGTTTTTT.

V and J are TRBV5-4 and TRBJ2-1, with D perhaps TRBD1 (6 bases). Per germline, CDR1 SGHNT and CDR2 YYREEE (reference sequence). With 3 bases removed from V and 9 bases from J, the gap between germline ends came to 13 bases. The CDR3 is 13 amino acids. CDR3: CASSSVRGSEQFF. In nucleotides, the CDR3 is TGTGCCAGCAGCTCGGTCAGGGGCAGTGAGCAGTTCTTC.